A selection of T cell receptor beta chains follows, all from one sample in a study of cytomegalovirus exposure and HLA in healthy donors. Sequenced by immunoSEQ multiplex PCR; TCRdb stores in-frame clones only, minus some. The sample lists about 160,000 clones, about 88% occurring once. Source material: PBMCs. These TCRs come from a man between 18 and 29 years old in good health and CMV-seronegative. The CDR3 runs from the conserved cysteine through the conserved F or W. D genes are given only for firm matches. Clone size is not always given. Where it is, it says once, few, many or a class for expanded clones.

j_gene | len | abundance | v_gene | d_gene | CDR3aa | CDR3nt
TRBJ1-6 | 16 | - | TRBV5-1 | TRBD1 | CASRATGGSYNSPLHF | TGCGCCAGCAGAGCGACAGGGGGCTCCTATAATTCACCCCTCCACTTT
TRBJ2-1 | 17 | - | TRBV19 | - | CASSPSGGGSSYNEQFF | TGTGCCAGTAGTCCATCGGGGGGCGGGAGTTCCTACAATGAGCAGTTCTTC
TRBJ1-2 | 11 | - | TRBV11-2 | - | CASSPDTTYTF | TGTGCCAGCAGTCCGGACACCACCTACACCTTC
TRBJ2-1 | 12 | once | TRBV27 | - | CASKLGGDEQFF | TGTGCCAGCAAGCTTGGAGGGGATGAGCAGTTCTTC
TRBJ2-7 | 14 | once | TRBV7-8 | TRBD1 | CASSSDRDSYEQYF | TGTGCCAGCAGCTCGGACAGGGACTCCTACGAGCAGTACTTC
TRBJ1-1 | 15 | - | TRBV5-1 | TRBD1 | CASSYHTGGNTEAFF | TGCGCCAGCAGTTACCATACAGGGGGGAACACTGAAGCTTTCTTT
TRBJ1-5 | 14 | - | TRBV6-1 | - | CASSEVDYNQPQHF | TGTGCCAGCAGTGAAGTGGACTACAATCAGCCCCAGCATTTT
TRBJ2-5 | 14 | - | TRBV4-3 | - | CASSQENSQETQYF | TGCGCCAGCAGCCAAGAGAATAGCCAAGAGACCCAGTACTTC
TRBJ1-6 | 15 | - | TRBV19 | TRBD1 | CASTKAGGSNSPLHF | TGTGCCAGTACTAAAGCAGGGGGAAGTAATTCACCCCTCCACTTT
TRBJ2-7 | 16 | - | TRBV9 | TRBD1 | CASSGTGGVRPYEQYF | TGTGCCAGCAGCGGAACAGGGGGCGTACGGCCCTACGAGCAGTACTTC
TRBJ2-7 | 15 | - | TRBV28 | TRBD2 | CASSLSSSGSGEQYF | TGTGCCAGCAGTTTGTCCTCTAGCGGGAGCGGGGAGCAGTACTTC
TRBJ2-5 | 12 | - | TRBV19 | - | CASRQRQETQYF | TGTGCCAGTAGACAGAGACAAGAGACCCAGTACTTC
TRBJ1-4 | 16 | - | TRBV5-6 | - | CASSLAGGTTNEKLFF | TGTGCCAGCAGCTTGGCCGGGGGAACTACTAATGAAAAACTGTTTTTT
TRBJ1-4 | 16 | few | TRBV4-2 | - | CASSQETETGVGKLFF | TGTGCCAGCAGCCAAGAAACAGAGACCGGGGTGGGAAAACTGTTTTTT
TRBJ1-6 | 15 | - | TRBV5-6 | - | CASSLRFAGNSPLHF | TGTGCCAGCAGCTTGAGGTTTGCGGGTAATTCACCCCTCCACTTT
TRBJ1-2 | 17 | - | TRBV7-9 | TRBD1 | CASSLRTGPDSNYGYTF | TGTGCCAGCAGCCTTCGGACAGGTCCAGATTCTAACTATGGCTACACCTTC
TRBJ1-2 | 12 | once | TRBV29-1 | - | CSVEEAGDGYTF | TGCAGCGTTGAAGAGGCCGGGGATGGCTACACCTTC
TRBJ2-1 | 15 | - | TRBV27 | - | CASSSTSAEYDEQFF | TGTGCCAGCAGTTCAACATCCGCGGAATACGATGAGCAGTTCTTC
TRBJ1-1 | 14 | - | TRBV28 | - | CASRAGVRLAPAFF | TGTGCCAGCAGGGCAGGGGTACGTCTGGCCCCGGCTTTCTTT
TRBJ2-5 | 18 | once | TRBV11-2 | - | CASSLAPLGGGAQETQYF | TGTGCCAGCAGCTTAGCGCCCTTGGGGGGAGGTGCACAAGAGACCCAGTACTTC
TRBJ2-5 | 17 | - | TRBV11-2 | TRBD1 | CASSLSGGHPVQETQYF | TGTGCCAGCAGCTTGTCAGGGGGCCATCCAGTCCAAGAGACCCAGTACTTC
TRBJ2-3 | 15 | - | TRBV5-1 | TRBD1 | CASSLQGAGSDTQYF | TGCGCCAGCAGCTTACAGGGGGCCGGATCAGATACGCAGTATTTT
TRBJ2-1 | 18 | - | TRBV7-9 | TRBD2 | CASSLPFRLAGSRNEQFF | TGTGCCAGCAGCTTACCCTTTAGGCTAGCGGGGAGTCGGAATGAGCAGTTCTTC
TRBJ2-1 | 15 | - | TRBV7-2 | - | CASSMRLGSGNEQFF | TGTGCCAGCAGCATGAGACTAGGATCGGGCAATGAGCAGTTCTTC
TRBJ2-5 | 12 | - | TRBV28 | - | CASSLSIETQYF | TGTGCCAGCAGTTTATCCATAGAGACCCAGTACTTC
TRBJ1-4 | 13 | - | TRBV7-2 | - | CASGAPKGEKLFF | TGTGCAAGCGGGGCTCCAAAAGGGGAAAAACTGTTTTTT